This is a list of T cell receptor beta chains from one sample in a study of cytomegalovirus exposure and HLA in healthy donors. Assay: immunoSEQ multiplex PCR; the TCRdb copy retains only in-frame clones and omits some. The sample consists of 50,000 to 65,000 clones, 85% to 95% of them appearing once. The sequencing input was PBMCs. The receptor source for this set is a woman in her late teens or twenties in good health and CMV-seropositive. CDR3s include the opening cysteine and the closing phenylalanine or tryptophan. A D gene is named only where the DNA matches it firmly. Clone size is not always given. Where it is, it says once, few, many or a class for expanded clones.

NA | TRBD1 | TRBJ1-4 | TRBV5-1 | CASSFRQGNEKLFF | TGCGCCAGCAGCTTTCGACAGGGTAATGAAAAACTGTTTTTT
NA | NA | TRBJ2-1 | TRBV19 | CASSINKRAEQFF | TGTGCCAGTAGTATAAATAAGCGGGCCGAGCAGTTCTTC
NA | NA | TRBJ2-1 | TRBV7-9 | CASSFRETLDYNEQFF | TGTGCCAGCAGCTTTCGGGAGACCCTAGACTACAATGAGCAGTTCTTC
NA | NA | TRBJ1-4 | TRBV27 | CASSFLATTNEKLFF | TGTGCCAGCAGTTTCCTAGCTACAACTAATGAAAAACTGTTTTTT
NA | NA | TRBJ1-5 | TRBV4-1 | CASSQLQGVGQPQHF | TGCGCCAGCAGCCAATTACAGGGCGTAGGCCAGCCCCAGCATTTT
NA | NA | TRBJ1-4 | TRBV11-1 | CASSFTIGGSTNEKLFF | TGTGCCAGCAGCTTTACCATCGGTGGGAGTACTAATGAAAAACTGTTTTTT
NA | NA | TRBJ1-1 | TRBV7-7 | CASSPLGQANTEAFF | TGTGCCAGCAGCCCCCTCGGACAAGCGAACACTGAAGCTTTCTTT
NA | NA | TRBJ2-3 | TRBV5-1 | CASSLEAYTDTQYF | TGCGCCAGCAGCTTGGAAGCGTACACAGATACGCAGTATTTT
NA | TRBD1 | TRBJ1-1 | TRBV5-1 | CASSLGAGGFYTEAFF | TGCGCCAGCAGCTTGGGGGCAGGGGGATTCTACACTGAAGCTTTCTTT
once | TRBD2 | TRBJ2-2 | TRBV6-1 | CASSGTSYTGELFF | TGTGCCAGCAGCGGGACTAGCTACACCGGGGAGCTGTTTTTT
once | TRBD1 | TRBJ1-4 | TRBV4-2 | CASSQVPGGASNEKLFF | TGTGCCAGCAGCCAAGTGCCAGGGGGCGCCTCTAATGAAAAACTGTTTTTT
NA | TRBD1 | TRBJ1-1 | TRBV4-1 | CASSQADRGTEAFF | TGCGCCAGCAGCCAAGCTGACAGGGGCACTGAAGCTTTCTTT
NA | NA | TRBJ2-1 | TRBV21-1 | CASSKWSASSYNEQFF | TGTGCCAGCAGCAAATGGTCAGCGAGCTCCTACAATGAGCAGTTCTTC
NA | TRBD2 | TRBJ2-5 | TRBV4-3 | CASSQDYRGVVETQYF | TGCGCCAGCAGCCAAGATTATCGGGGGGTGGTAGAGACCCAGTACTTC
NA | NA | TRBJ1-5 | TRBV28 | CASRGRGRNQPQHF | TGTGCCAGCCGAGGGAGGGGGAGGAATCAGCCCCAGCATTTT
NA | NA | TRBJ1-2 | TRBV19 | CATPPDFGYTF | TGTGCCACCCCTCCCGACTTCGGCTACACCTTC
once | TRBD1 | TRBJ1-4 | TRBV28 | CASRPKLLDRARKTNEKLFF | TGTGCCAGCAGACCAAAACTCCTGGACAGGGCAAGGAAAACTAATGAAAAACTGTTTTTT
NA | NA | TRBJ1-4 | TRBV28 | CASSILRDTYEKLFF | TGTGCCAGCAGTATCCTCAGGGACACGTATGAAAAACTGTTTTTT
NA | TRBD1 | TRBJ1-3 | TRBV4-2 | CASSQGTGTDTIYF | TGTGCCAGCAGCCAGGGGACAGGGACAGACACCATATATTTT
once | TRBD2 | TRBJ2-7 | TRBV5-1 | CASSLGGAGVSYEQYF | TGCGCCAGCAGCTTGGGGGGAGCGGGGGTCTCCTACGAGCAGTACTTC
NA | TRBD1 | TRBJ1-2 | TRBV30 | CAWREVGQGSYGYTF | TGTGCCTGGAGGGAGGTGGGACAGGGTTCCTATGGCTACACCTTC
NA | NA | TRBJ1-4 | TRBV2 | CASATGGGGKLFF | TGTGCCAGCGCAACTGGGGGCGGGGGGAAACTGTTTTTT
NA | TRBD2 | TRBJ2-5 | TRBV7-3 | CASSLGRTSGGAGETQYF | TGTGCCAGCAGCTTAGGACGGACTAGCGGGGGGGCGGGAGAGACCCAGTACTTC
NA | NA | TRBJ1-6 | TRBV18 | CASSPPEVRGSPLHF | TGTGCCAGCTCACCGCCCGAGGTCCGAGGTTCACCCCTCCACTTT
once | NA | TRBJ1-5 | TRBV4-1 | CASSHRQGTDQPQHF | TGCGCCAGCAGCCATCGCCAGGGTACAGATCAGCCCCAGCATTTT
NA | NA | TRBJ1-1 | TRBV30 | CAWGGEGPNTEAFF | TGTGCCTGGGGCGGGGAGGGGCCGAACACTGAAGCTTTCTTT
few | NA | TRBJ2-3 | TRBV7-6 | CASSLCGGTDTQYF | TGTGCCAGCAGCTTATGCGGGGGCACAGATACGCAGTATTTT
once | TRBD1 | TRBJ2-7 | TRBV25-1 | CASSDRQGPDSRYEQYF | TGTGCCAGCAGTGACAGACAGGGCCCCGACTCCCGCTACGAGCAGTACTTC
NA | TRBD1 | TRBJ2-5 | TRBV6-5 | CASSYSGTGGETQYF | TGTGCCAGCAGTTACTCCGGGACAGGGGGAGAGACCCAGTACTTC
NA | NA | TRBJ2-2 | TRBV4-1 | CASSQDPYRAGEFTGELFF | TGCGCCAGCAGCCAAGATCCATATAGGGCAGGGGAGTTCACCGGGGAGCTGTTTTTT
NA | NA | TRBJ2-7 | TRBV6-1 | CASSEPDYEQYF | TGTGCCAGCAGTGAACCAGACTACGAGCAGTACTTC
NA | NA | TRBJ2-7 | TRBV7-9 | CASSFNVYEQYF | TGTGCCAGCAGCTTCAATGTCTACGAGCAGTACTTC
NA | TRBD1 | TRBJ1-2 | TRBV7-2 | CASSWTGTGLTNYGYTF | TGTGCCAGCAGCTGGACCGGGACAGGCCTTACTAACTATGGCTACACCTTC